The clone carrying this T cell receptor (beta chain) was counted many times. This CDR3 is 14 amino acids long. Trimming pared 3 bases from V and 4 bases from J, leaving 13 bases between. TCRdb fed the 5' RACE reads into MiXCR, producing one record per CDR3 protein. Of roughly 15,000 distinct CDR3 sequences listed, less than 5% are singletons. The sample originates from a study of T cells after yellow fever vaccination. Study-level results: CD4 and CD8 compartments shared a small share of clonotypes. Compared with primary, the secondary response was weaker and peaked at day 5, not 15.

Source: PBMCs, either bulk or a sorted T-cell subset (CD4+, CD8+, memory, or dextramer-sorted; not recorded which), taken 15 days after the yellow fever booster vaccination. This receptor was obtained from a man aged 25-40 years who received the YFV17D yellow fever vaccine. The chain uses TRBV12-3 or TRBV12-4 and TRBJ2-7, with a possible D match to TRBD2 (7 bases). Written as DNA, the CDR3 is TGTGCCAGCAGTTTTGCCCGGGGGGCGTACGAGCAGTACTTC. It yields the protein CASSFARGAYEQYF.